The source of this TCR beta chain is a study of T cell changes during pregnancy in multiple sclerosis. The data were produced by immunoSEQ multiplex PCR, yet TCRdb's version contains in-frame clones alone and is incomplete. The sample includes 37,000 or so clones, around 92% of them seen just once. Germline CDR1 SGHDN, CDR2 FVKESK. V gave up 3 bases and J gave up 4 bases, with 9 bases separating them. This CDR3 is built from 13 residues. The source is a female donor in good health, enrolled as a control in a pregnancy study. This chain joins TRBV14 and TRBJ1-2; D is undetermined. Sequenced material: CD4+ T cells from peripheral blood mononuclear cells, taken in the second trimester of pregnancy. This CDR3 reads CASSHGGSYGYTF. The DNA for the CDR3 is TGTGCCAGCAGCCATGGCGGATCCTATGGCTACACCTTC. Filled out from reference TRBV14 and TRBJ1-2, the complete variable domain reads EAGVTQFPSHSVIEKGQTVTLRCDPISGHDNLYWYRRVMGKEIKFLLHFVKESKQDESGMPNNRFLAERTGGTYSTLKVQPAELEDSGVYFCASSHGGSYGYTFGSGTRLTVV.